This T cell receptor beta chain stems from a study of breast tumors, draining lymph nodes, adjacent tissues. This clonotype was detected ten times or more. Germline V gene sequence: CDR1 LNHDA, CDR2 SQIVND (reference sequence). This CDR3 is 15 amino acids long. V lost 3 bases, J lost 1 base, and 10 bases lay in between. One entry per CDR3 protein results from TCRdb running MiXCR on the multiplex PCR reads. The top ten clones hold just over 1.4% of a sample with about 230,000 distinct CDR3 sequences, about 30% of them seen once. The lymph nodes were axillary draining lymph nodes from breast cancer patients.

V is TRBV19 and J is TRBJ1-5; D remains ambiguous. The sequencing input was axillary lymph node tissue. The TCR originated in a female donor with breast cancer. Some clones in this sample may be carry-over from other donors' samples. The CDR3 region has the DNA TGTGCCAGTAGTATGGGGTCTGCGAGCAATCAGCCCCAGCATTTT. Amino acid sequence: CASSMGSASNQPQHF.